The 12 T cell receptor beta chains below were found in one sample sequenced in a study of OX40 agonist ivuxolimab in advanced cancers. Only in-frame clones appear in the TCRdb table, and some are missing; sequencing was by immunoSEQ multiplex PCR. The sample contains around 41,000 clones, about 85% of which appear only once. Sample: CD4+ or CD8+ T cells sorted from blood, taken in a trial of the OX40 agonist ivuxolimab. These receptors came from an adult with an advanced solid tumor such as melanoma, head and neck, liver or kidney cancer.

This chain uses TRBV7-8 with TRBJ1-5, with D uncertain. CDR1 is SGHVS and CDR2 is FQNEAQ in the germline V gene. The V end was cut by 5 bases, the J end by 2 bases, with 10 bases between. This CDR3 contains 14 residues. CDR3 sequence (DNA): TGTGCCAGCAGCAGAGGTTGGGGCAATCAGCCCCAGCATTTT. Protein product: CASSRGWGNQPQHF.

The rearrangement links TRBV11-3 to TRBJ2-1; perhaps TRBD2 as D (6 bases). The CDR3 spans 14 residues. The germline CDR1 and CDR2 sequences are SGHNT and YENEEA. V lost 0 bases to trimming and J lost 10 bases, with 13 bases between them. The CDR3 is CASSLEEGLLEQFF. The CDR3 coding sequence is TGTGCCAGCAGCTTAGAGGAGGGCCTTCTCGAGCAGTTCTTC.

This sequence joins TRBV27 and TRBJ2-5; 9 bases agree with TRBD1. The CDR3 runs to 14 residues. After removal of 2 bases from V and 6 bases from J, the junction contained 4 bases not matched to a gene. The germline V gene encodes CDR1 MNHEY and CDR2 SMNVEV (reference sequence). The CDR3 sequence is CASSLRGTGKTQYF. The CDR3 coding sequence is TGTGCCAGCAGTTTACGGGGGACAGGGAAGACCCAGTACTTC.

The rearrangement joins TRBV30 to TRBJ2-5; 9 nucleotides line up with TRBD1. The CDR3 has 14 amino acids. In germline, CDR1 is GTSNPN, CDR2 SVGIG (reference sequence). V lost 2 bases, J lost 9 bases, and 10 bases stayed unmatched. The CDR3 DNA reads TGTGCCTGGAGTCCAACAGGGGGCGGTTCGGCCCAGTACTTC. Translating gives CAWSPTGGGSAQYF.

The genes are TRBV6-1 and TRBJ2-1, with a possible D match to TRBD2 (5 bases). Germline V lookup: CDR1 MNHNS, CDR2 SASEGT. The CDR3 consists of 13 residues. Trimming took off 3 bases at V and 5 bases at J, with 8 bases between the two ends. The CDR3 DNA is TGTGCCAGCAGTGACAGGACTCACAATGAGCAGTTCTTC. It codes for CASSDRTHNEQFF.

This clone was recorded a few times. This CDR3 is CASSLGGGEPQHF. The DNA for the CDR3 is TGTGCCAGCAGCTTAGGAGGAGGGGAGCCCCAGCATTTT. V gene TRBV7-9 combines with J gene TRBJ1-5; D may be TRBD1 (5 bases). Germline V lookup: CDR1 SEHNR, CDR2 FQNEAQ (reference sequence). Deletions cut 1 base from V and 8 bases from J, with 9 bases between. The CDR3 sequence is 13 residues long.

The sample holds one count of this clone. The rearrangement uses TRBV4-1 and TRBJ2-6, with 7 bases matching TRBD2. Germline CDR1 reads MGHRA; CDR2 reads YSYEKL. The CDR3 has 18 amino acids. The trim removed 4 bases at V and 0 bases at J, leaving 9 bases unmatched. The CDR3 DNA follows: TGCGCCAGCAGCCCGCGCTCCCCGGGGGGCTCTGGGGCCAACGTCCTGACTTTC. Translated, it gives CASSPRSPGGSGANVLTF.

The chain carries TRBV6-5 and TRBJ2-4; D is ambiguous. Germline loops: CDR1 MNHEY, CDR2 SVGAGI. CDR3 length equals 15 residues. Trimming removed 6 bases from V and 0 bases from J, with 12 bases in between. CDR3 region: CASRPGVLAKNIQYF. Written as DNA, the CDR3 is TGTGCCAGCAGACCAGGAGTTCTAGCCAAAAACATTCAGTACTTC.

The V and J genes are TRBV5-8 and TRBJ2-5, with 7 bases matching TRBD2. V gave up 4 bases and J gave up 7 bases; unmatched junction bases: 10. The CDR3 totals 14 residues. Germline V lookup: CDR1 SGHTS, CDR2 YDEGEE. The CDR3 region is CASSPMSREGTQYF. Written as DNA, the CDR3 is TGTGCCAGCAGCCCCATGTCGAGGGAGGGGACCCAGTACTTC.

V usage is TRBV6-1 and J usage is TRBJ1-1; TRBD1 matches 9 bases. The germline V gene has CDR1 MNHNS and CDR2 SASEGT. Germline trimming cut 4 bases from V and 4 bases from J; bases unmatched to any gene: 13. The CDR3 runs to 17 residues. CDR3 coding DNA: TGTGCCAGCAGTGGACTAGGACAGGGGAGGATGTTCACTGAAGCTTTCTTT. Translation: CASSGLGQGRMFTEAFF.

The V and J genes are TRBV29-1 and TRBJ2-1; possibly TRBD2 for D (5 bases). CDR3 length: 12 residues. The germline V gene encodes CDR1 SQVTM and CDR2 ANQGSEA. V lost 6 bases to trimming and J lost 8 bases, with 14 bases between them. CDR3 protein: CSVEVFEDEQFF. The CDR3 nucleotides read TGCAGCGTGGAGGTATTTGAGGATGAGCAGTTCTTC.

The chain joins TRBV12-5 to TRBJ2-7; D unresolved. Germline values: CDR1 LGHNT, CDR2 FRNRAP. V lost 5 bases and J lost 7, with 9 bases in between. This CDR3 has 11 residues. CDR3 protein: CASGPDREQYF. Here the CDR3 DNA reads TGTGCTAGTGGTCCTGATAGGGAGCAGTACTTC. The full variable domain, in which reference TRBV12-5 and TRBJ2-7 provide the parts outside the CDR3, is DARVTQTPRHKVTEMGQEVTMRCQPILGHNTVFWYRQTMMQGLELLAYFRNRAPLDDSGMPKDRFSAEMPDATLATLKIQPSEPRDSAVYFCASGPDREQYFGPGTRLTVT.